The 29 T cell receptor beta chains below all came from one sample that was sequenced in a study of cytomegalovirus exposure and HLA in healthy donors. Sequencing was performed with immunoSEQ multiplex PCR; in TCRdb, only in-frame clones are kept and a portion is missing. Here the sample spans some 170,000 clones, 85% to 90% being singletons. Sample: PBMCs. The receptors here all came from a woman under 40 in good health and CMV-seronegative.

In this sample, this clone turned up once. The CDR3 DNA sequence: TGTGCTAGTGGTTTGTCCCTCACAGGGGCCGAGCAGTTCTTC. Translated: CASGLSLTGAEQFF. The J gene is TRBJ2-1, the V gene TRBV12-5, with 7 nucleotides matching TRBD1. This CDR3 comprises 14 residues. Per germline, CDR1 LGHNT and CDR2 FRNRAP. V trimming: 2 bases; J trimming: 10 bases; junction bases outside the gene matches: 8. The full variable domain, rest sourced from reference TRBV12-5 and TRBJ2-1, is DARVTQTPRHKVTEMGQEVTMRCQPILGHNTVFWYRQTMMQGLELLAYFRNRAPLDDSGMPKDRFSAEMPDATLATLKIQPSEPRDSAVYFCASGLSLTGAEQFFGPGTRLTVL.

The chain employs TRBV2 and TRBJ2-2; TRBD1 matches 7 bases. Germline CDR1 reads SNHLY; CDR2 reads FYNNEI. The CDR3 totals 15 residues. J gave up 5 bases and V 4 bases, and 7 bases lay outside the gene matches. The CDR3 region is CASSAFGTATGELFF. The DNA for the CDR3 is TGTGCCAGCAGTGCATTCGGGACAGCTACCGGGGAGCTGTTTTTT.

Only one count was recorded for this clone. The V gene is TRBV5-5, the J gene TRBJ2-2; D is possibly TRBD1 (6 bases). The germline V gene has CDR1 SGHKS and CDR2 YYEKEE (reference sequence). V was shortened by 2 bases and J by 7 bases, with 15 bases between the two germline ends. The CDR3 loop spans 15 amino acids. Here the CDR3 reads CASSLQGVGGGELFF. CDR3 coding DNA: TGTGCCAGCAGCTTACAGGGAGTTGGTGGCGGGGAGCTGTTTTTT.

The CDR3 nucleotides are TGTGCCAGCACGCCAACCGTGCAGGGGCTAGGCACTGAAGCTTTCTTT. It translates to CASTPTVQGLGTEAFF. V and J are TRBV6-6 and TRBJ1-1, with D perhaps TRBD1 (6 bases). The V end was cut by 7 bases, the J end by 4 bases, with 22 bases between. This CDR3 has 16 amino acids. The germline V gene encodes CDR1 MNHNY and CDR2 SVGAGI (reference sequence).

In DNA, the CDR3 is TGTGCCAGCAGCTACTGGACAACGGGTCCTAACTATGGCTACACCTTC. Amino acid sequence: CASSYWTTGPNYGYTF. The chain employs TRBV5-6 and TRBJ1-2; tentative D call: TRBD1 (5 bases). The CDR3 consists of 16 residues. CDR1 and CDR2 from the germline V gene are SGHDT and YYEEEE. V gave up 3 bases and J gave up 0 bases, with 15 bases separating them. The full variable domain, rest sourced from reference TRBV5-6 and TRBJ1-2, is DAGVTQSPTHLIKTRGQQVTLRCSPKSGHDTVSWYQQALGQGPQFIFQYYEEEERQRGNFPDRFSGHQFPNYSSELNVNALLLGDSALYLCASSYWTTGPNYGYTFGSGTRLTVV.

The CDR3 DNA reads as TGCGCCAGCAAGGGGGATCTGAACACTGAAGCTTTCTTT. Translating it yields CASKGDLNTEAFF. The chain uses TRBV5-1 and TRBJ1-1; D is perhaps TRBD1 (6 bases). The CDR3 covers 13 residues. Trimming cost V 6 bases and J 0 bases, with 9 bases left between them. Germline-derived CDR1 and CDR2 are SGHRS and YFSETQ.

This chain connects TRBV2 to TRBJ2-3; 10 bases line up with TRBD1. Germline CDR1 SNHLY, CDR2 FYNNEI. J was trimmed by 4 bases and V by 7 bases; bases with no gene match: 5. CDR3 length: 14 residues. CDR3 loop: CASNGQGVSDTQYF. The CDR3 DNA is TGTGCCAGCAATGGACAGGGGGTCTCAGATACGCAGTATTTT. The whole variable domain, remainder taken from reference TRBV2 and TRBJ2-3, is EPEVTQTPSHQVTQMGQEVILRCVPISNHLYFYWYRQILGQKVEFLVSFYNNEISEKSEIFDDQFSVERPDGSNFTLKIRSTKLEDSAMYFCASNGQGVSDTQYFGPGTRLTVL.

The CDR3 nucleotides are TGTGCCAGCAGCTTAGGCTCCGGGACTAGCGGGTACACCGGGGAGCTGTTTTTT. Its protein product is CASSLGSGTSGYTGELFF. This sequence joins TRBV7-8 and TRBJ2-2, with 12 nucleotides matching TRBD2. Trimming cost V 1 base and J 3 bases; bases outside gene matches: 6. The CDR3 length is 18 residues. The germline gives CDR1 SGHVS, CDR2 FQNEAQ.

This clone was observed a handful of times. The gene calls are TRBV18 and TRBJ1-5, with D perhaps matching TRBD1 (6 bases). The CDR3 runs 15 residues. CDR1 and CDR2 (germline): KGHSH, LQKENI. Trimming stripped 4 bases from V and 0 bases from J, with 10 bases between. The CDR3 protein is CASSLQGHSNQPQHF. In nucleotides, the CDR3 is TGTGCCAGCTCACTACAGGGTCATAGCAATCAGCCCCAGCATTTT.

The CDR3 region has the DNA TGTGCCAGCAGCTTGGACGTTCTTTGGGCAGGGAATCAGCCCCAGCATTTT. This sequence encodes CASSLDVLWAGNQPQHF. V gene TRBV5-5 combines with J gene TRBJ1-5, with D possibly TRBD1 on 5 matching bases. In germline, CDR1 is SGHKS, CDR2 YYEKEE (reference sequence). Trimming took off 0 bases at V and 4 bases at J, with 17 bases between the two ends. The CDR3 runs to 17 residues.

The chain has TRBV6-1 and TRBJ1-1, with D tentatively TRBD1 (6 bases). This CDR3 has 16 amino acids. Germline CDR1 reads MNHNS; CDR2 reads SASEGT. Trimming pared 1 base from V and 1 base from J, leaving 13 bases between. This CDR3 is CASSEVRGRRNTEAFF. DNA of the CDR3: TGTGCCAGCAGTGAAGTCAGGGGCAGGAGGAACACTGAAGCTTTCTTT.

Worth noting for this clone: Other DNA sequences from this sample encode an identical CDR3 as well. This chain uses TRBV9 with TRBJ1-1; D remains ambiguous. The CDR3 extends over 13 amino acids. The V end was cut by 0 bases, the J end by 2 bases, with 5 bases between. Germline V gene sequence: CDR1 SGDLS, CDR2 YYNGEE. The DNA of the CDR3 is TGTGCCAGCAGCGTAGATCTTAACACTGAAGCTTTCTTT. Translation: CASSVDLNTEAFF.

CDR3 in amino acids: CASSREHEKLFF. The CDR3 DNA is TGTGCCAGCAGCCGGGAGCATGAAAAACTGTTTTTT. The chain couples TRBV7-2 to TRBJ1-4; no firm D call. Germline loops: CDR1 SGHTA, CDR2 FQGNSA. V gave up 5 bases and J gave up 6 bases, with 7 bases separating them. The CDR3 is made up of 12 amino acids. Variable domain in full (rest from reference TRBV7-2 and TRBJ1-4): GAGVSQSPSNKVTEKGKDVELRCDPISGHTALYWYRQSLGQGLEFLIYFQGNSAPDKSGLPSDRFSAERTGGSVSTLTIQRTQQEDSAVYLCASSREHEKLFFGSGTQLSVL.

The V call is TRBV30, the J call TRBJ1-1, with 7 bases matching TRBD1. Germline CDR1 reads GTSNPN; CDR2 reads SVGIG (reference sequence). There are 14 residues in the CDR3. Trimming took 3 bases from V and 4 from J; bases not matched to a gene: 8. The CDR3 DNA is TGTGCCTGGAGGATACAGGGGTCTGCCACTGAAGCTTTCTTT. It encodes CAWRIQGSATEAFF.

V usage is TRBV6-5 and J usage is TRBJ2-3, with 8 bases identical to TRBD2. V shed 2 bases and J 3 bases; nucleotides not matched to a gene: 1. The CDR3 has 14 residues. The germline gives CDR1 MNHEY, CDR2 SVGAGI. The CDR3 protein is CASSYRGGTDTQYF. DNA for the CDR3: TGTGCCAGCAGTTACCGGGGGGGAACAGATACGCAGTATTTT.

The chain recombines TRBV5-6 with TRBJ1-1; tentative D call: TRBD1 (6 bases). Germline V gene lookup returns CDR1 SGHDT and CDR2 YYEEEE. CDR3 length: 13 residues. V lost 2 bases, J lost 4 bases, and 9 bases lay in between. The CDR3 nucleotides are TGTGCCAGCAGCTTAGTACAGGGCACTGAAGCTTTCTTT. The encoded protein is CASSLVQGTEAFF.

The J gene is TRBJ2-3, the V gene TRBV5-1; 13 nucleotides align to TRBD2. Germline assignment: CDR1 SGHRS and CDR2 YFSETQ. Trimming at V came to 4 bases and at J to 5 bases, leaving 4 bases not matched to a gene. CDR3 length equals 15 residues. The CDR3 region has the DNA TGCGCCAGCAGCAGCACTAGCGGGGGGGGAGATACGCAGTATTTT. Its translation is CASSSTSGGGDTQYF.

The chain links TRBV13 to TRBJ1-4; D is unclear. Per germline, CDR1 PRHDT and CDR2 FYEKMQ (reference sequence). This CDR3 is 16 amino acids long. V lost 2 bases and J lost 1, with 11 bases in between. CDR3 protein: CASSLSDRGTNEKLFF. Written as DNA, the CDR3 is TGTGCCAGCAGCTTATCAGACCGAGGAACTAATGAAAAACTGTTTTTT.

In this sample, this clone turned up once. The chain employs TRBV5-3 and TRBJ2-3, with a tentative D call TRBD1 (6 bases). TRBV5-3 is an ORF, and what it does is uncertain. The CDR3 has 15 amino acids. The V gene lost 5 bases and the J gene lost 1 base, with 14 bases spanning the gap. The CDR3 DNA reads as TGTGCCAGAAGTTGCCCGACAGGACGCACAGATACGCAGTATTTT. It yields the protein CARSCPTGRTDTQYF.

With regard to this clone: The same CDR3 arises from other DNA sequences in this sample as well. The V gene is TRBV19, the J gene TRBJ2-1; D might be TRBD1 (5 bases). The CDR3 covers 14 residues. Per germline, CDR1 LNHDA and CDR2 SQIVND (reference sequence). V lost 2 bases, J lost 2 bases, and 7 bases lay in between. As DNA, the CDR3 is TGTGCCAGTAGTATACAGGGTACCTACAATGAGCAGTTCTTC. This encodes CASSIQGTYNEQFF.

This chain uses TRBV18 with TRBJ1-4, with D tentatively TRBD1 (6 bases). This CDR3 region has 16 residues. CDR1 and CDR2 (germline): KGHSH, LQKENI. Deletions cut 1 base from V and 5 bases from J, with 14 bases between. In DNA form, the CDR3 reads TGTGCCAGCTCACCACAAGGCTTACAGGGAAATGAAAAACTGTTTTTT. Translation: CASSPQGLQGNEKLFF.

This rearrangement joins TRBV19 to TRBJ1-3; D not certain. The germline V gene has CDR1 LNHDA and CDR2 SQIVND (reference sequence). The germline V and J ends were trimmed by 5 bases and 2 bases, with 19 bases remaining between them. The CDR3 sequence is 17 residues long. CDR3 DNA: TGTGCCAGTAGTGTCACGCTAAAGAGAAAAACTGGAAACACCATATATTTT. This sequence encodes CASSVTLKRKTGNTIYF.

V usage is TRBV5-6 and J usage is TRBJ1-2; perhaps TRBD1 as D (5 bases). Germline V gene sequence: CDR1 SGHDT, CDR2 YYEEEE. This CDR3 comprises 13 residues. V shed 0 bases and J shed 2 bases, with 5 bases lying between them. The CDR3 reads CASSLGQNYGYTF. In DNA, the CDR3 is TGTGCCAGCAGCTTGGGACAGAACTATGGCTACACCTTC.

The chain joins TRBV7-9 to TRBJ2-7; D possibly corresponds to TRBD2 (6 bases). The V gene's germline CDR1 is SEHNR and CDR2 FQNEAQ (reference sequence). V lost 2 bases to trimming and J lost 2 bases, with 13 bases between them. This CDR3 is built from 15 residues. CDR3 protein: CASSLTGTPTYEQYF. CDR3 DNA: TGTGCCAGCAGCTTAACTGGGACTCCTACCTACGAGCAGTACTTC.

In this sample, this clone turned up a few times. CDR3 protein: CASSLDGGSRPLHF. CDR3 nucleotides: TGTGCCAGCAGCTTAGATGGCGGGTCCAGACCCCTCCACTTT. The chain carries TRBV7-8 and TRBJ1-6; D ambiguous. This CDR3 comprises 14 residues. Germline V gives CDR1 SGHVS, CDR2 FQNEAQ. The V and J ends lost 1 base and 12 bases respectively, with 13 bases between them.

The chain uses TRBV4-1 and TRBJ2-3, with 8 bases identical to TRBD2. Germline trimming cut 1 base from V and 5 bases from J; bases unmatched to any gene: 8. The CDR3 loop spans 16 amino acids. Germline V gene lookup returns CDR1 MGHRA and CDR2 YSYEKL. The CDR3 protein is CASSQVQTSVLDTQYF. Written as DNA, the CDR3 is TGCGCCAGCAGCCAAGTTCAGACTAGCGTGCTAGATACGCAGTATTTT.

This chain connects TRBV10-2 to TRBJ1-1; maybe TRBD1 (6 bases). There are 12 residues in the CDR3. Trimming took 3 bases from V and 8 from J, leaving 10 bases between them. The germline CDR1 and CDR2 sequences are WSHSY and SAAADI. CDR3 amino acids: CASSESGTEAFF. The CDR3 DNA reads as TGCGCCAGCAGTGAATCCGGGACAGAAGCTTTCTTT.

V gene TRBV4-2 combines with J gene TRBJ2-7; 7 nucleotides match TRBD2. Germline lookup yields CDR1 LGHNA and CDR2 YNFKEQ. This CDR3 comprises 16 residues. The trim removed 4 bases at V and 6 bases at J, leaving 15 bases unmatched. CDR3 nucleotides: TGTGCCAGCAGCCCTTTACTAACTAGCGCGGGCGGCGAGCAGTACTTC. Translating gives CASSPLLTSAGGEQYF.

This clone came up once. This chain links TRBV30 with TRBJ2-5; 7 bases map to TRBD1. V lost 2 bases, J lost 5 bases, and 5 bases stayed unmatched. The CDR3 extends over 13 amino acids. Germline CDR1 is GTSNPN and CDR2 is SVGIG (reference sequence). CDR3: CAWSSGGFETQYF. The CDR3 region has the DNA TGTGCCTGGAGTTCAGGGGGTTTTGAGACCCAGTACTTC.